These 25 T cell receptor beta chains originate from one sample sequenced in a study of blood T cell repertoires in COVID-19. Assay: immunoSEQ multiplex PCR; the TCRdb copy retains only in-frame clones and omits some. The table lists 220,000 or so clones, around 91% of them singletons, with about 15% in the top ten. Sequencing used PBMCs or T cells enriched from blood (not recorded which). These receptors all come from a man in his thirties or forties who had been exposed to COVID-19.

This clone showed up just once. The CDR3 DNA sequence: TGTGCCAGCAGCTTAGTGAGCGGGGGTCATGCAGATACGCAGTATTTT. This encodes CASSLVSGGHADTQYF. The chain couples TRBV7-2 to TRBJ2-3; 8 bases agree with TRBD2. The CDR3 sequence is 16 residues long. J was trimmed by 4 bases and V by 1 base; bases with no gene match: 7. CDR1 is SGHTA, CDR2 FQGNSA, per germline. Variable domain in full (rest from reference TRBV7-2 and TRBJ2-3): GAGVSQSPSNKVTEKGKDVELRCDPISGHTALYWYRQSLGQGLEFLIYFQGNSAPDKSGLPSDRFSAERTGGSVSTLTIQRTQQEDSAVYLCASSLVSGGHADTQYFGPGTRLTVL.

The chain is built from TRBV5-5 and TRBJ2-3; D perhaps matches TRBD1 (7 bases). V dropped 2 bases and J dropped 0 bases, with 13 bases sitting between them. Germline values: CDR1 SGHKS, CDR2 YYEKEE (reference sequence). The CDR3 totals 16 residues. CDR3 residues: CASSLGGGVSTDTQYF. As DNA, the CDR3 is TGTGCCAGCAGCTTAGGGGGCGGGGTGAGCACAGATACGCAGTATTTT.

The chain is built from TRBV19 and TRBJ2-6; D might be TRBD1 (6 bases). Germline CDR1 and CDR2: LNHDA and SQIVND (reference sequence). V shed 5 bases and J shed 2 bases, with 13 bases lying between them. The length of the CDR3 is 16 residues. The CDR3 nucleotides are TGTGCCAGTAGTCCAAAGCACAGGGCTGGGGCCAACGTCCTGACTTTC. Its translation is CASSPKHRAGANVLTF.

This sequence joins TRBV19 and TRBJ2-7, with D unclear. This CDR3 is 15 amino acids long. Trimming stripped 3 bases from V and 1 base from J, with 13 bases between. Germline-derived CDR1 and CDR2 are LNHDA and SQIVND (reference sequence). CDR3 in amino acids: CASSMRGVGSYEQYF. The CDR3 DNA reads TGTGCCAGTAGTATGCGAGGCGTTGGGTCCTACGAGCAGTACTTC.

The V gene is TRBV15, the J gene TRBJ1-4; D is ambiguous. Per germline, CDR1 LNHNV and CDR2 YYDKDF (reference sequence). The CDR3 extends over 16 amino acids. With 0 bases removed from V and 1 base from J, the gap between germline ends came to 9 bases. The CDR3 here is CATSRDWRETNEKLFF. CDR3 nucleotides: TGTGCCACCAGCAGAGATTGGAGGGAAACTAATGAAAAACTGTTTTTT.

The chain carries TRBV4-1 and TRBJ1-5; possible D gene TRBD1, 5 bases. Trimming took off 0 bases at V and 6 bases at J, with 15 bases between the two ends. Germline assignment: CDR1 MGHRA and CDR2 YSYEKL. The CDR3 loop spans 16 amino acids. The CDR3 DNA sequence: TGCGCCAGCAGCCAAGAAATGACGGGGGTCAGTCAGCCCCAGCATTTT. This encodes CASSQEMTGVSQPQHF.

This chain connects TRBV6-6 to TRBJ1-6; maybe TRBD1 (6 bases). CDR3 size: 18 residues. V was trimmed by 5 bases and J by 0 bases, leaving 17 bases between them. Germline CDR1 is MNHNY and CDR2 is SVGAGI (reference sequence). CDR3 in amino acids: CASSLGGGPSSYNSPLHF. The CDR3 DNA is TGTGCCAGCAGTCTGGGAGGGGGACCGAGCTCCTATAATTCACCCCTCCACTTT.

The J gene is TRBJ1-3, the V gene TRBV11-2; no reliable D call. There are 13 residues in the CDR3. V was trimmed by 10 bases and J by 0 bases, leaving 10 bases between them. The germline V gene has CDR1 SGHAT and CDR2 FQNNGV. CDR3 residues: CATRVSSGNTIYF. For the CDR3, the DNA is TGTGCCACCCGCGTAAGCTCTGGAAACACCATATATTTT. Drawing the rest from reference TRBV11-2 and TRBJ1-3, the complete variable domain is EAGVAQSPRYKIIEKRQSVAFWCNPISGHATLYWYQQILGQGPKLLIQFQNNGVVDDSQLPKDRFSAERLKGVDSTLKIQPAKLEDSAVYLCATRVSSGNTIYFGEGSWLTVV.

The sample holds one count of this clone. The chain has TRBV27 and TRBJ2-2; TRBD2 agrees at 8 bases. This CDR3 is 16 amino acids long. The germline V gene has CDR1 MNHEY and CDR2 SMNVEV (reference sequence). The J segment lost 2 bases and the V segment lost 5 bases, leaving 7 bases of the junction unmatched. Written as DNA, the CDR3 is TGTGCCAGCAGTCTTAGCGGGGCTACAAACACCGGGGAGCTGTTTTTT. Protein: CASSLSGATNTGELFF.

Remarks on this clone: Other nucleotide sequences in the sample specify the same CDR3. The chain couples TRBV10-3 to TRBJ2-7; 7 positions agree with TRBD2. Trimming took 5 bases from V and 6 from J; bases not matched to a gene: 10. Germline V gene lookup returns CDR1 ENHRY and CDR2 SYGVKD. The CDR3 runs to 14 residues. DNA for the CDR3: TGTGCCATCAGTTTAGCGGGTCCGAAGCCCGAGCAGTACTTC. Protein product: CAISLAGPKPEQYF.

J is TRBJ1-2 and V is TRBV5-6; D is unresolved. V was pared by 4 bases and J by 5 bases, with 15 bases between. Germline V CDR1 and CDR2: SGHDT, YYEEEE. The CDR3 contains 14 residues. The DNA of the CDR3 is TGTGCCAGCAGCCCTGTAGGCAGGTTGTATGGCTACACCTTC. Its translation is CASSPVGRLYGYTF. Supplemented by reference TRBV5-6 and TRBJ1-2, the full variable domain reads DAGVTQSPTHLIKTRGQQVTLRCSPKSGHDTVSWYQQALGQGPQFIFQYYEEEERQRGNFPDRFSGHQFPNYSSELNVNALLLGDSALYLCASSPVGRLYGYTFGSGTRLTVV.

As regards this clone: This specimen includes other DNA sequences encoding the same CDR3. The CDR3 DNA sequence: TGTGCCTGGAGTGTGCGGGGCGGTCAGCCCCAGCATTTT. Its protein product is CAWSVRGGQPQHF. The chain has TRBV30 and TRBJ1-5; tentatively, D is TRBD1 (5 bases). Germline assignment: CDR1 GTSNPN and CDR2 SVGIG (reference sequence). This CDR3 comprises 13 residues. With 0 bases removed from V and 6 bases from J, the gap between germline ends came to 9 bases.

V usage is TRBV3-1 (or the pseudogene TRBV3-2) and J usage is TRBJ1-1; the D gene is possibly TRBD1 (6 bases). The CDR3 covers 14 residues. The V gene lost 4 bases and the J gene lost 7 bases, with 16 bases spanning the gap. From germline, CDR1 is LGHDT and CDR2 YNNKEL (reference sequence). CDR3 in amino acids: CASSRTASMSEAFF. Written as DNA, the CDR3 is TGTGCCAGCAGCCGGACAGCCAGCATGAGTGAAGCTTTCTTT.

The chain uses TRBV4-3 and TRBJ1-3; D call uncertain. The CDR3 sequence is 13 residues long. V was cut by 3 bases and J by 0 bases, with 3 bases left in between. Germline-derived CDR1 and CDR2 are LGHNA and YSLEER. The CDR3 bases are TGCGCCAGCAGCCAGTACTCTGGAAACACCATATATTTT. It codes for CASSQYSGNTIYF.

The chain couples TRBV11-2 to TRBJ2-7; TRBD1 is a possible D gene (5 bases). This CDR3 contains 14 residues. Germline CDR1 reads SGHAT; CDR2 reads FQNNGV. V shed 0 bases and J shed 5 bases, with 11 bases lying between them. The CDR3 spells CASSLDRAYHEQYF. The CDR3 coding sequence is TGTGCCAGCAGCTTAGACAGGGCCTACCACGAGCAGTACTTC. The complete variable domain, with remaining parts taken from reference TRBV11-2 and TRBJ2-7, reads EAGVAQSPRYKIIEKRQSVAFWCNPISGHATLYWYQQILGQGPKLLIQFQNNGVVDDSQLPKDRFSAERLKGVDSTLKIQPAKLEDSAVYLCASSLDRAYHEQYFGPGTRLTVT.

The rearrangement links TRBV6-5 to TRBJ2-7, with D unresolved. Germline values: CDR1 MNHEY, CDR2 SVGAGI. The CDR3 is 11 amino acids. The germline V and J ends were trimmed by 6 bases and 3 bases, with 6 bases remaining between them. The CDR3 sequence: CASRNFYEQYF. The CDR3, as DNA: TGTGCCAGCAGGAACTTCTACGAGCAGTACTTC.

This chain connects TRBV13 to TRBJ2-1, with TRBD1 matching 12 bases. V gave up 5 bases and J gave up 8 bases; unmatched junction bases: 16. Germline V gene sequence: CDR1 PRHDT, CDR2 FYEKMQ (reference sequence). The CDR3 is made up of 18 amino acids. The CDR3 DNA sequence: TGTGCCAGCAGCCCGACCCCCCCCGGGACAGGGGGCACTTATGAGCAGTTCTTC. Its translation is CASSPTPPGTGGTYEQFF.

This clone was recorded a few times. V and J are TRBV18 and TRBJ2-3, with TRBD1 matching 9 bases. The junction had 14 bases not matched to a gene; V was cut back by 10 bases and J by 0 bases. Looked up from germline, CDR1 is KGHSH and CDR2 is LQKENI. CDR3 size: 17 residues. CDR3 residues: CANQTGTGITSTDTQYF. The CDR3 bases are TGTGCCAACCAAACCGGGACAGGGATTACTAGCACAGATACGCAGTATTTT.

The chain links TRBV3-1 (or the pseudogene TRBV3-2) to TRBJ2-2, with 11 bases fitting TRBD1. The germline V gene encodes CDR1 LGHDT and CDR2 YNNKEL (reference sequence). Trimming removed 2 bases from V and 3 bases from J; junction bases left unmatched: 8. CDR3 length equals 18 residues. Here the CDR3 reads CASSQWGWGQGDTGELFF. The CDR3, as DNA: TGTGCCAGCAGCCAATGGGGTTGGGGACAGGGGGACACCGGGGAGCTGTTTTTT.

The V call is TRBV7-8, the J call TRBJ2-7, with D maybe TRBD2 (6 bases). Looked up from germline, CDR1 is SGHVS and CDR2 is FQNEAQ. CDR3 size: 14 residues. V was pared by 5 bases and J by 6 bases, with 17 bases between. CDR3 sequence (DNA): TGTGCCAGCAGCCCCCCCGGGGAGGTCGGCGAGCAGTACTTC. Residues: CASSPPGEVGEQYF.

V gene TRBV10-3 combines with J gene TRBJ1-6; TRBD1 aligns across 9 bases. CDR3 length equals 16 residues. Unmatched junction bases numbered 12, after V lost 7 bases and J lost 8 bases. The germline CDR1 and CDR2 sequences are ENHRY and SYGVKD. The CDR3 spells CAITGSRTGVHSPLHF. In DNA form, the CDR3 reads TGTGCCATCACCGGTTCGAGGACAGGGGTTCATTCACCCCTCCACTTT.

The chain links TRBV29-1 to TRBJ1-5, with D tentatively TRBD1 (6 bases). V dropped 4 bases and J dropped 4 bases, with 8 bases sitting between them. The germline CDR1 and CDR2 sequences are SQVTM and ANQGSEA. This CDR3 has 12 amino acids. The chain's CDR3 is CSVGQENQPQHF. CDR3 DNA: TGCAGCGTTGGACAGGAAAATCAGCCCCAGCATTTT.

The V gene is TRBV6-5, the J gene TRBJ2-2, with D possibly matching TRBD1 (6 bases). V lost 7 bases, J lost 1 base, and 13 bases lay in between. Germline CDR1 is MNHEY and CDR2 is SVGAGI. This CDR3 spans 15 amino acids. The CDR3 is CASNTDRVNTGELFF. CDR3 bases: TGTGCCAGCAATACGGACAGAGTGAACACCGGGGAGCTGTTTTTT.

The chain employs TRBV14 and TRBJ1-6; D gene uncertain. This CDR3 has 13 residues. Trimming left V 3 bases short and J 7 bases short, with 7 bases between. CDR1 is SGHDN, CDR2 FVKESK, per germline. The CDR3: CASSQSSNSPLHF. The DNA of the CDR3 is TGTGCCAGCAGCCAGAGCTCGAATTCACCCCTCCACTTT.

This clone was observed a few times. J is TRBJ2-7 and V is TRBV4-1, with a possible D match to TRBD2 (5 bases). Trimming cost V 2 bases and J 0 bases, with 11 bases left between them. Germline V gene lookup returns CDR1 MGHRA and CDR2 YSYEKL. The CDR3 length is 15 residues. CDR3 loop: CASSQLSGSSYEQYF. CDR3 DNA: TGCGCCAGCAGCCAATTGAGTGGGAGCTCCTACGAGCAGTACTTC.